The clone carrying this T cell receptor beta chain was observed a single time. Profiling relied on immunoSEQ multiplex PCR, and the TCRdb table lists in-frame clones only, not all of them. The table lists approximately 89,000 clones, nearly 95% of them singletons, with less than 5% in the top ten. Trimming cost V 8 bases and J 5 bases; bases outside gene matches: 8. CDR1 and CDR2 from the germline V gene are ENHRY and SYGVKD. The CDR3 is 13 residues long. The source of the sample is a study of blood T cell repertoires in COVID-19. About the study: Samples representing acute and convalescent COVID-19 were sourced from the United States, Italy and Spain.

The TCR comes from a human donor with active COVID-19. The donor label of this sample is uncertain. The specimen was peripheral blood. The V call is TRBV10-3, the J call TRBJ1-1, with 7 bases lining up with TRBD1. Here the CDR3 reads CAILDRDGTEAFF. Written as DNA, the CDR3 is TGTGCCATCCTTGACAGGGATGGGACTGAAGCTTTCTTT.